The 32 T cell receptor beta chains presented below share a single source sample, sequenced in a study of breast tumors, draining lymph nodes, adjacent tissues. Samples came from axillary lymph nodes draining the breast cancer. TCRdb recomputed calls from the multiplex PCR reads with MiXCR, one row per CDR3 protein. Of fewer than 300,000 distinct CDR3 sequences listed, 32% are singletons. The specimen was axillary lymph node tissue. Source of these receptors: a female donor with breast cancer. Some clones in this sample may be carry-over from other donors' samples.

This clonotype appeared many times. This chain connects TRBV30 to TRBJ1-2; possibly TRBD1 for D (5 bases). V was cut by 5 bases and J by 0 bases, with 13 bases left in between. Per the germline V gene, CDR1 is GTSNPN and CDR2 is SVGIG (reference sequence). CDR3 length equals 14 residues. Here the CDR3 DNA reads TGTGCCTGGGGTGGGGCAGAAGCTAACTATGGCTACACCTTC. Translating gives CAWGGAEANYGYTF.

A remark on this clonotype: A much larger clone lies one base from this, so it may be a read error. The chain joins TRBV6-1 to TRBJ2-2, with 12 bases lining up with TRBD2. Germline CDR1 reads MNHNS; CDR2 reads SASEGT. The V and J ends lost 7 bases and 8 bases, in that order; junction bases with no gene match: 17. This CDR3 spans 18 amino acids. The CDR3 sequence is CASTRQGGLAGRGGELFF. The CDR3 DNA follows: TGTGCCAGCACGCGACAGGGAGGACTAGCGGGAAGAGGGGGGGAGCTGTTTTTT.

This clonotype appeared a single time. The V call is TRBV2, the J call TRBJ1-6; no definite D call. Germline CDR1 and CDR2: SNHLY and FYNNEI. The ends were cut back, 2 bases at V and 14 bases at J, with 10 bases in the middle. CDR3 size: 12 residues. This CDR3 is CASSEPLRALHF. CDR3 coding DNA: TGTGCCAGCAGTGAACCGCTAAGGGCCCTCCACTTT.

This clonotype was seen ten or more times. The chain recombines TRBV6-1 with TRBJ2-5, with D maybe TRBD1 (6 bases). The germline V gene encodes CDR1 MNHNS and CDR2 SASEGT. CDR3 length: 14 residues. V lost 4 bases to trimming and J lost 9 bases, with 18 bases between them. CDR3 DNA sequence: TGTGCCAGCAGTGTCGGGACGCCCTCAGGGGCCCAGTACTTC. Translation: CASSVGTPSGAQYF.

This clonotype turned up a few times. This may be a read error: a much more frequent sequence differs by one nucleotide. The chain employs TRBV28 and TRBJ2-7; 7 nucleotides line up with TRBD2. From germline, CDR1 is MDHEN and CDR2 SYDVKM. V trimming: 8 bases; J trimming: 2 bases; junction bases outside the gene matches: 3. This CDR3 has 12 amino acids. CDR3 coding DNA: TGTGCCAGCGCTAGCGGTCCCTACGAGCAGTACTTC. Its protein is CASASGPYEQYF.

The chain has TRBV4-1 and TRBJ1-5; no definite D call. V was cut by 1 base and J by 3 bases, with 13 bases left in between. The CDR3 consists of 16 residues. Germline-derived CDR1 and CDR2 are MGHRA and YSYEKL. CDR3 in DNA: TGCGCCAGCAGCCAAGCGGTTGGGAGGGACAATCAGCCCCAGCATTTT. This translates into CASSQAVGRDNQPQHF.

This chain connects TRBV7-9 to TRBJ1-1; D call uncertain. Germline assignment: CDR1 SEHNR and CDR2 FQNEAQ (reference sequence). The CDR3 is 11 amino acids. The V and J ends lost 4 bases and 7 bases respectively, with 7 bases between them. Written as DNA, the CDR3 is TGTGCCAGCAGCTCCGTTAATGAAGCTTTCTTT. The encoded protein is CASSSVNEAFF.

As for this clonotype: As the CDR3 is not closed by the conserved phenylalanine or tryptophan, this likely results from a read error. The chain links TRBV6-6 to TRBJ2-3; D may match TRBD1 or TRBD2 (6 bases each). Germline values: CDR1 MNHNY, CDR2 SVGAGI (reference sequence). V lost 5 bases, J lost 0 bases, and 9 bases lay in between. CDR3 length equals 14 residues. This CDR3 reads CASSRGRSTDTQYL. CDR3 nucleotides: TGTGCCAGCAGTCGGGGGCGCAGCACAGATACGCAGTATCTT.

This clonotype was found many times. This chain connects TRBV20-1 to TRBJ1-3, with 7 bases matching TRBD1. This CDR3 has 13 amino acids. V was clipped by 6 bases and J by 2 bases; unmatched bases: 4. Germline V gene lookup returns CDR1 DFQATT and CDR2 SNEGSKA (reference sequence). The CDR3 sequence is CSALTGTGNTIYF. The CDR3 DNA is TGCAGTGCCCTGACAGGGACTGGAAACACCATATATTTT.

As for this clonotype: A much larger clone lies one base from this, so it may be a read error. Since the CDR3 does not end with the conserved phenylalanine or tryptophan, this likely comes from a read error. The chain has TRBV19 and TRBJ1-2; weak D call: TRBD1 (6 bases). CDR3 size: 16 residues. V lost 6 bases to trimming and J lost 4 bases, with 21 bases between them. The germline V gene encodes CDR1 LNHDA and CDR2 SQIVND (reference sequence). CDR3 sequence (DNA): TGTGCCAGTAGCCCAGGACGGACAGAGGGCCCCTATGGCTACACCTCC. This encodes CASSPGRTEGPYGYTS.

The sample holds a few counts of this clonotype. The V and J genes are TRBV28 and TRBJ2-5, with 12 bases aligning to TRBD2. The V and J ends lost 1 base and 4 bases, in that order; junction bases with no gene match: 7. Germline V gives CDR1 MDHEN, CDR2 SYDVKM. This CDR3 region has 17 residues. This CDR3 reads CASSLYPSGRAAETQYF. Here the CDR3 DNA reads TGTGCCAGCAGTTTATATCCTAGCGGGAGGGCCGCAGAGACCCAGTACTTC.

This clonotype appeared many times. J is TRBJ1-2 and V is TRBV20-1, with D hard to call. Trimming removed 0 bases at V and 0 bases at J, with 17 bases between. Germline-derived CDR1 and CDR2 are DFQATT and SNEGSKA (reference sequence). This CDR3 comprises 17 residues. CDR3 loop: CSARDWVPNEANYGYTF. The CDR3 nucleotides read TGCAGTGCTAGAGATTGGGTCCCGAACGAAGCTAACTATGGCTACACCTTC.

The V call is TRBV7-9, the J call TRBJ1-2, with D possibly TRBD1 on 5 matching bases. The CDR3 totals 13 residues. The V end lost 6 bases, the J end lost 2 bases, and 10 bases lay between the germline ends. Germline-derived CDR1 and CDR2 are SEHNR and FQNEAQ (reference sequence). This chain's CDR3 is CASSWAGNYGYTF. The CDR3 DNA follows: TGTGCCAGCAGTTGGGCAGGGAACTATGGCTACACCTTC.

The sample holds many counts of this clonotype. The gene calls are TRBV12-3 or TRBV12-4 and TRBJ2-1; tentative D call: TRBD2 (7 bases). Trimming took off 3 bases at V and 6 bases at J, with 12 bases between the two ends. The CDR3 loop spans 14 amino acids. CDR3 sequence reads: CASSFGGGANEQFF. The CDR3 DNA is TGTGCCAGCAGTTTTGGGGGGGGGGCCAATGAGCAGTTCTTC.

The chain carries TRBV27 and TRBJ1-6; D gene unclear. Germline CDR1 and CDR2: MNHEY and SMNVEV (reference sequence). Trimming left V 2 bases short and J 9 bases short, with 23 bases between. The CDR3 has 18 residues. The CDR3 sequence: CASSLGLGFVSSPSPLHF. CDR3 nucleotides: TGTGCCAGCAGTTTAGGTTTGGGGTTCGTCAGTTCACCTTCACCCCTCCACTTT.

The chain is built from TRBV7-2 and TRBJ2-3; 8 bases match TRBD1. V dropped 3 bases and J dropped 11; count of bases not matched to a gene: 4. The length of the CDR3 is 12 residues. Looked up from germline, CDR1 is SGHTA and CDR2 is FQGNSA. The CDR3 sequence is CASSLTGVEQYF. CDR3 coding DNA: TGTGCCAGCAGCTTGACAGGGGTTGAGCAGTATTTT. Full variable domain (missing parts from reference TRBV7-2 and TRBJ2-3): GAGVSQSPSNKVTEKGKDVELRCDPISGHTALYWYRQSLGQGLEFLIYFQGNSAPDKSGLPSDRFSAERTGGSVSTLTIQRTQQEDSAVYLCASSLTGVEQYFGPGTRLTVL.

J is TRBJ1-1 and V is TRBV19; D is possibly TRBD1 (5 bases). Germline loops: CDR1 LNHDA, CDR2 SQIVND (reference sequence). The CDR3 runs 14 residues. Trimming took off 5 bases at V and 5 bases at J, with 15 bases between the two ends. The CDR3 sequence: CASSLGTGRTEAFF. The DNA for the CDR3 is TGTGCCAGTAGTCTTGGGACTGGGAGAACTGAAGCTTTCTTT.

This clonotype was counted at least ten times. This sequence joins TRBV20-1 and TRBJ1-5, with D possibly matching TRBD1 (5 bases). This CDR3 comprises 16 residues. Trimming left V 6 bases short and J 1 base short, with 19 bases between. Germline-derived CDR1 and CDR2 are DFQATT and SNEGSKA (reference sequence). The CDR3 protein is CSAQKGASRSNQPQHF. The CDR3 DNA reads TGCAGTGCCCAAAAAGGGGCTAGTAGGAGCAATCAGCCCCAGCATTTT.

This clonotype has ten or more counts. CDR3 in DNA: TGTGCCAGCTCACCAAGGTCCCGAGCAGATACGCAGTATTTT. It translates to CASSPRSRADTQYF. This rearrangement joins TRBV18 to TRBJ2-3; D unresolved. With 2 bases removed from V and 4 bases from J, the gap between germline ends came to 10 bases. Germline V lookup: CDR1 KGHSH, CDR2 LQKENI. This CDR3 comprises 14 residues.

This clonotype was counted many times. The chain couples TRBV4-1 to TRBJ2-2; possible D gene TRBD2, 6 bases. With 3 bases removed from V and 4 bases from J, the gap between germline ends came to 15 bases. CDR3 length equals 16 residues. Germline CDR1 MGHRA, CDR2 YSYEKL. DNA for the CDR3: TGCGCCAGCAGCCAGGGCGGGTTAGCGGTCACCGGGGAGCTGTTTTTT. This encodes CASSQGGLAVTGELFF.

The rearrangement links TRBV20-1 to TRBJ2-7; 9 nucleotides align to TRBD1. J gave up 2 bases and V 1 base, and 15 bases lay outside the gene matches. Per germline, CDR1 DFQATT and CDR2 SNEGSKA (reference sequence). CDR3 length equals 18 residues. CDR3 sequence reads: CSARGDRESAASAYEQYF. The CDR3 nucleotides are TGCAGTGCTAGAGGGGACAGGGAGTCGGCCGCGTCAGCCTACGAGCAGTACTTC.

This clonotype was observed at least ten times. The J gene is TRBJ2-1, the V gene TRBV11-3; D is unclear. Germline V gene data show CDR1 as SGHNT and CDR2 as YENEEA. Trimming left V 5 bases short and J 8 bases short, with 10 bases between. The CDR3 runs to 12 residues. The CDR3 DNA is TGTGCCAGCAGCCGCACTGGCGATGAGCAGTTCTTC. Translated, it gives CASSRTGDEQFF.

This clonotype was counted many times. The chain employs TRBV7-2 and TRBJ2-1, with 9 bases fitting TRBD1. The length of the CDR3 is 15 residues. The ends lost 5 bases at V and 8 bases at J; junction bases unmatched: 10. CDR1 and CDR2 (germline): SGHTA, FQGNSA. The CDR3 loop reads CASSTPQGAHYEQFF. The CDR3 DNA follows: TGTGCCAGCAGCACACCACAGGGGGCGCATTATGAGCAGTTCTTC.

There are many counts of this clonotype. V is TRBV3-1 and J is TRBJ1-4, with D perhaps TRBD1 (5 bases). The CDR3 is made up of 17 amino acids. Trimming cost V 3 bases and J 0 bases, with 14 bases left between them. CDR1 and CDR2 from the germline V gene are LGHDT and YNNKEL (reference sequence). CDR3 coding DNA: TGTGCCAGCAGCCATGGGGGACGGGGTGCAACTAATGAAAAACTGTTTTTT. It encodes CASSHGGRGATNEKLFF.

In this sample, this clonotype turned up many times. V usage is TRBV3-1 and J usage is TRBJ1-3; D remains ambiguous. Trimming pared 0 bases from V and 4 bases from J, leaving 19 bases between. This CDR3 has 18 amino acids. The germline V gene encodes CDR1 LGHDT and CDR2 YNNKEL (reference sequence). The CDR3 region is CASSQEGLMSGAGNTIYF. CDR3 nucleotides: TGTGCCAGCAGCCAAGAGGGCTTGATGTCTGGTGCCGGAAACACCATATATTTT.

Comment on this clonotype: A read error may be the cause here, since a much bigger clone is one base away. In this CDR3 the conserved last residue, phenylalanine or tryptophan, is missing, so a read error is likely. The CDR3 DNA reads TGCGCCAGCAGCTTGGAAGGCAATGAGCAGTTCCTC. This codes for CASSLEGNEQFL. The chain links TRBV5-1 to TRBJ2-1; D is ambiguous. From germline, CDR1 is SGHRS and CDR2 YFSETQ. This CDR3 contains 12 residues. V lost 0 bases and J 6 bases, leaving 4 bases between the germline ends.

Many counts were recorded for this clonotype. This rearrangement joins TRBV5-5 to TRBJ1-6; 7 bases are shared with TRBD1. Trimming at V came to 1 base and at J to 4 bases, leaving 2 bases not matched to a gene. Per the germline V gene, CDR1 is SGHKS and CDR2 is YYEKEE (reference sequence). The CDR3 covers 15 residues. The CDR3 reads CASSLSTGYNSPLHF. CDR3 sequence (DNA): TGTGCCAGCAGCTTGTCGACAGGGTATAATTCACCCCTCCACTTT.

This clonotype was counted once. The junction and the germline gene differ at one end; a read error may be behind it. The chain carries TRBV20-1 and TRBJ1-2; TRBD1 might be the D (5 bases). Looked up from germline, CDR1 is DFQATT and CDR2 is SNEGSKA (reference sequence). The CDR3 has 13 residues. CDR3 sequence: CSATSDRDYAYTF. CDR3 sequence (DNA): TGCAGTGCTACCTCAGACAGAGACTATGCCTACACCTTC.

This clonotype was observed at least ten times. This chain links TRBV11-3 with TRBJ1-2; no reliable D call. Trimming left V 5 bases short and J 8 bases short, with 12 bases between. The CDR3 length is 12 residues. Germline lookup yields CDR1 SGHNT and CDR2 YENEEA. CDR3 nucleotide sequence: TGTGCCAGCAGCCTGACCGGTCGGGGCTACACCTTC. This translates into CASSLTGRGYTF.

This clonotype was seen at least ten times. The rearrangement uses TRBV30 and TRBJ2-5; D ambiguous. The CDR3 runs 11 residues. V was pared by 0 bases and J by 7 bases, with 6 bases between. Per the germline V gene, CDR1 is GTSNPN and CDR2 is SVGIG (reference sequence). The CDR3 here is CAWSVEVTQYF. In DNA, the CDR3 is TGTGCCTGGAGTGTAGAAGTGACCCAGTACTTC. Full variable domain (rest looked up from reference TRBV30 and TRBJ2-5): SQTIHQWPATLVQPVGSPLSLECTVEGTSNPNLYWYRQAAGRGLQLLFYSVGIGQISSEVPQNLSASRPQDRQFILSSKKLLLSDSGFYLCAWSVEVTQYFGPGTRLLVL.

The table lists this clonotype with many counts. The genes are TRBV18 and TRBJ2-7, with D uncertain. V lost 0 bases to trimming and J lost 0 bases, with 3 bases between them. CDR3 size: 13 residues. Germline CDR1 reads KGHSH; CDR2 reads LQKENI. CDR3 region: CASSPPASYEQYF. CDR3 nucleotide sequence: TGTGCCAGCTCACCACCAGCCTCCTACGAGCAGTACTTC.

For this clonotype: It may be a read error: a sequence one base away is much more abundant. The chain carries TRBV20-1 and TRBJ2-1, with D perhaps TRBD2 (5 bases). The CDR3 length is 13 residues. Germline V lookup: CDR1 DFQATT, CDR2 SNEGSKA (reference sequence). Written as DNA, the CDR3 is TGCAGTGCTCAGCGGAGCTCCTACAATGCGCAGTTCTTC. Its translation: CSAQRSSYNAQFF.